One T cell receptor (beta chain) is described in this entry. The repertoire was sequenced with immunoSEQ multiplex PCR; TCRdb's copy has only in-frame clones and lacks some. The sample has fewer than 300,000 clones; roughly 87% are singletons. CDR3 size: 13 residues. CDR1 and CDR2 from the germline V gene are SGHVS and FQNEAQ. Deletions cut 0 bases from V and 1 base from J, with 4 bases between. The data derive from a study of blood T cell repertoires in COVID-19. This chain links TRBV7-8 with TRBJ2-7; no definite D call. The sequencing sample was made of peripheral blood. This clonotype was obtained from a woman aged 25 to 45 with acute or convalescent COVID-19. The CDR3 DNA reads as TGTGCCAGCAGCTTAGCGCTATCCTACGAGCAGTACTTC. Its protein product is CASSLALSYEQYF.